What follows are 13 T cell receptor beta chains derived from one specimen sequenced in a study of blood T cell repertoires in COVID-19. Sequencing was performed with immunoSEQ multiplex PCR; in TCRdb, only in-frame clones are kept and a portion is missing. Among over 350,000 clones listed, more than 75% were seen once. The material sequenced was PBMCs or T cells enriched from blood (not recorded which). Source of these receptors: a woman under 30 who had recovered from COVID-19.

V usage is TRBV14 and J usage is TRBJ1-2, with 8 positions matching TRBD1. J gave up 4 bases and V 3 bases, and 10 bases lay outside the gene matches. Looked up from germline, CDR1 is SGHDN and CDR2 is FVKESK. CDR3 length: 16 residues. The CDR3 region has the DNA TGTGCCAGCAGCCAGACAGGGGAGGGTGCGAGCTATGGCTACACCTTC. Its protein product is CASSQTGEGASYGYTF.

The chain is built from TRBV6-5 and TRBJ1-5; no firm D call. The CDR3 loop spans 15 amino acids. V lost 6 bases to trimming and J lost 5 bases, with 17 bases between them. The V gene's germline CDR1 is MNHEY and CDR2 SVGAGI. CDR3: CASSLMVSFDQPQHF. The CDR3, as DNA: TGTGCCAGCAGCCTAATGGTATCCTTTGATCAGCCCCAGCATTTT.

This clone occurred a few times. The rearrangement joins TRBV6-4 to TRBJ2-2, with 8 positions matching TRBD2. The junction had 7 bases not matched to a gene; V was cut back by 6 bases and J by 4 bases. The CDR3 runs 15 residues. Germline assignment: CDR1 MRHNA and CDR2 SNTAGT. CDR3 DNA sequence: TGTGCCAGCAGCCAAACCGGGGGGGGCACCGGGGAGCTGTTTTTT. Its translation is CASSQTGGGTGELFF.

The chain employs TRBV7-3 and TRBJ2-1; D is uncertain. The V gene lost 4 bases and the J gene lost 9 bases, with 19 bases spanning the gap. The CDR3 has 15 residues. Per germline, CDR1 SGHTA and CDR2 FQGTGA. CDR3 protein: CASSSTEYGFFEQFF. In DNA form, the CDR3 reads TGTGCCAGCAGCTCCACAGAGTATGGGTTCTTTGAGCAGTTCTTC.

This clone was seen a few times. V usage is TRBV13 and J usage is TRBJ1-1; TRBD1 is a possible D gene (6 bases). Germline lookup yields CDR1 PRHDT and CDR2 FYEKMQ (reference sequence). The germline V and J ends were trimmed by 0 bases and 4 bases, with 12 bases remaining between them. The CDR3 runs 15 residues. CDR3 sequence: CASSLGAAGVTEAFF. CDR3 coding DNA: TGTGCCAGCAGCTTAGGGGCCGCAGGGGTCACTGAAGCTTTCTTT.

The rearrangement links TRBV13 to TRBJ2-2; weak D call: TRBD1 (5 bases). The germline CDR1 and CDR2 sequences are PRHDT and FYEKMQ (reference sequence). CDR3 length: 14 residues. V was shortened by 0 bases and J by 5 bases, with 7 bases between the two germline ends. CDR3 in DNA: TGTGCCAGCAGCTTAGGAGACAGAACCGGGGAGCTGTTTTTT. This sequence encodes CASSLGDRTGELFF.

The rearrangement links TRBV3-1 (or the pseudogene TRBV3-2) to TRBJ1-4; unclear D gene. Germline CDR1 reads LGHDT; CDR2 reads YNNKEL (reference sequence). Trimming took off 0 bases at V and 6 bases at J, with 11 bases between the two ends. This CDR3 is 15 amino acids long. This CDR3 reads CASSQDMGFDEKLFF. The CDR3, as DNA: TGTGCCAGCAGCCAAGATATGGGCTTCGATGAAAAACTGTTTTTT.

The chain recombines TRBV6-1 with TRBJ2-5; a weak D match, TRBD2 (7 bases). Germline V lookup: CDR1 MNHNS, CDR2 SASEGT. Trimming took 3 bases from V and 4 from J, leaving 12 bases between them. The CDR3 has 14 amino acids. In DNA form, the CDR3 reads TGTGCCAGCAGTGATGGGGGGGCCCGAGAGACCCAGTACTTC. It codes for CASSDGGARETQYF.

The chain employs TRBV10-2 and TRBJ1-2; possible D gene TRBD1, 5 bases. Germline V gives CDR1 WSHSY, CDR2 SAAADI. V gave up 2 bases and J gave up 2 bases, with 6 bases separating them. The CDR3 consists of 13 residues. CDR3 residues: CASSERGNYGYTF. The DNA of the CDR3 is TGCGCCAGCAGTGAGAGGGGCAACTATGGCTACACCTTC.

This clone was picked up one time. The V call is TRBV5-8, the J call TRBJ1-6; D remains unclear. The germline CDR1 and CDR2 sequences are SGHTS and YDEGEE. CDR3 length: 17 amino acids. Trimming took 0 bases from V and 5 from J, leaving 15 bases between them. CDR3 coding DNA: TGTGCCAGCAGCTTGGCCGTTACTCTTCGAGATAATTCACCCCTCCACTTT. Translating gives CASSLAVTLRDNSPLHF.

The V gene is TRBV18, the J gene TRBJ2-5; D unclear. Trimming took off 0 bases at V and 7 bases at J, with 12 bases between the two ends. The CDR3 consists of 14 residues. CDR1 is KGHSH and CDR2 is LQKENI in the germline V gene. The CDR3 nucleotides read TGTGCCAGCTCACCACCGAACCTGCGTGGGACCCAGTACTTC. Its protein is CASSPPNLRGTQYF.

The V and J genes are TRBV29-1 and TRBJ2-5, with D perhaps TRBD2 (5 bases). Germline V lookup: CDR1 SQVTM, CDR2 ANQGSEA. CDR3 length: 14 amino acids. V gave up 3 bases and J gave up 2 bases, with 13 bases separating them. This chain's CDR3 is CSVERKRQQETQYF. The CDR3, as DNA: TGCAGCGTTGAGAGAAAGCGGCAACAAGAGACCCAGTACTTC.

V is TRBV7-9 and J is TRBJ1-1; D unclear. There are 13 residues in the CDR3. From germline, CDR1 is SEHNR and CDR2 FQNEAQ (reference sequence). With 2 bases removed from V and 3 bases from J, the gap between germline ends came to 7 bases. This CDR3 is CASSLLSDTEAFF. The CDR3 DNA reads TGTGCCAGCAGCTTACTATCCGACACTGAAGCTTTCTTT.